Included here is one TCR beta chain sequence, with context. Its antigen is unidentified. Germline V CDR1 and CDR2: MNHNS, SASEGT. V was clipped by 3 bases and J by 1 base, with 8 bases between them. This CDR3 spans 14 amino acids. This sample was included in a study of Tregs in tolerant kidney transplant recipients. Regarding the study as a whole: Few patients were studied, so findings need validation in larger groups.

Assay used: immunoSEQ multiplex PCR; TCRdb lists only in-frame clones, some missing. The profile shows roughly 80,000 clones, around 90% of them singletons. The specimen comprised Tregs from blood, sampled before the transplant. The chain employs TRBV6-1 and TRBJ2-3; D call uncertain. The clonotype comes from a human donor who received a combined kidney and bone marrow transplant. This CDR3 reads CASSEIRGTDTQYF. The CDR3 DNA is TGTGCCAGCAGTGAGATAAGGGGCACAGATACGCAGTATTTT.